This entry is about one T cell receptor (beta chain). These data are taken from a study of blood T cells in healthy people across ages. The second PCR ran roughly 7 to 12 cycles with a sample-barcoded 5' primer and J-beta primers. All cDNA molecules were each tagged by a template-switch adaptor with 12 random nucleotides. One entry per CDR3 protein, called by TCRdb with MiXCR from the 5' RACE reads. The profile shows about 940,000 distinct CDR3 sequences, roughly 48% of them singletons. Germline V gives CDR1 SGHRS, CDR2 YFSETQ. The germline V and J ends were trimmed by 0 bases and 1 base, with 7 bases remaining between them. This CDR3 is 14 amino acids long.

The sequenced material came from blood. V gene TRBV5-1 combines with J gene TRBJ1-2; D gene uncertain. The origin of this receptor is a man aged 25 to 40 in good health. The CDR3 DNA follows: TGCGCCAGCAGCTTGGTATTCCTTAACTATGGCTACACCTTC. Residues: CASSLVFLNYGYTF.